The clone carrying this T cell receptor (beta chain) was recorded a few times. As yet, its antigen is unknown. CDR1 is SNHLY, CDR2 FYNNEI, per germline. V gave up 5 bases and J gave up 9 bases; unmatched junction bases: 7. The CDR3 is 13 residues long. The data are from a study of T-cell reconstitution after alpha-beta-depleted transplantation in children. Study results and caveats: Some patients' high day-60 TCRbeta diversity was attributed to recipient cells surviving conditioning. By about two months after transplant, alpha-beta T cells reportedly arose from several hundred graft clones that had expanded.

Preparation of the TCRbeta library involved a method that used unique molecular identifiers. Using its own MiXCR run on the PCR reads, TCRdb lists one record per CDR3 protein. The sample shows approximately 130,000 distinct CDR3 sequences, approximately 8.7% of them seen only once. Specimen: PBMCs, mostly from graft donor cells, collected 180 days after TCRalphabeta/CD19-depleted stem cell transplant. The gene calls are TRBV2 and TRBJ1-5; 7 positions agree with TRBD1. This TCR was recovered from a girl in the first two years of life who had a stem cell transplant for combined immunodeficiency, so the T cells may come from the graft donor. CDR3 amino acids: CASSQDRLGPQHF. The CDR3 DNA is TGTGCCAGCAGTCAGGACAGGTTGGGGCCCCAGCATTTT. Full variable domain (rest looked up from reference TRBV2 and TRBJ1-5): EPEVTQTPSHQVTQMGQEVILRCVPISNHLYFYWYRQILGQKVEFLVSFYNNEISEKSEIFDDQFSVERPDGSNFTLKIRSTKLEDSAMYFCASSQDRLGPQHFGDGTRLSIL.